The 27 T cell receptor beta chains listed next were all sequenced from one sample in a study of CD8+CD57+ T cells in acquired aplastic anemia. Profiling of TCR beta VDJ combinations and CDR3 sequences used genomic DNA as template. TCRdb reanalysed the reads using MiXCR and keeps one entry per CDR3 protein. Of 450,000 to 600,000 distinct CDR3 sequences in the sample, about a third are singletons; the top ten hold roughly 0.8%. The authors sequenced patients whose flow cytometry had shown CD8+CD57+ cell expansion. What was sequenced was sorted CD4+, CD8+, or CD8+CD57+ T cells (not recorded which) from PBMCs. These receptors were obtained from a human donor with aplastic anemia.

This clonotype was seen at least ten times. The V call is TRBV7-2, the J call TRBJ2-7, with a tentative D call TRBD1 (6 bases). V dropped 4 bases and J dropped 2 bases, with 18 bases sitting between them. Looked up from germline, CDR1 is SGHTA and CDR2 is FQGNSA. The CDR3 runs 16 residues. The CDR3 protein is CASSSLLTGTTYEQYF. Here the CDR3 DNA reads TGTGCCAGCAGCTCCCTCCTGACAGGCACTACCTACGAGCAGTACTTC. Filled out from reference TRBV7-2 and TRBJ2-7, the complete variable domain reads GAGVSQSPSNKVTEKGKDVELRCDPISGHTALYWYRQSLGQGLEFLIYFQGNSAPDKSGLPSDRFSAERTGGSVSTLTIQRTQQEDSAVYLCASSSLLTGTTYEQYFGPGTRLTVT.

Concerning this clonotype: This may be a read error: a much more frequent sequence differs by one nucleotide. Given the absence of the conserved phenylalanine or tryptophan at the CDR3 end, a read error is likely. This chain uses TRBV19 with TRBJ1-6; 10 bases agree with TRBD1. Germline CDR1 LNHDA, CDR2 SQIVND (reference sequence). Losses at the gene ends were 1 base for V and 7 bases for J; bases not matched to a gene: 4. The CDR3 loop spans 16 amino acids. In DNA form, the CDR3 reads TGTGCCAGTAGTATAGTCCCGGGACAGGGGAATTCACCCCTCCACTCT. Amino acid sequence: CASSIVPGQGNSPLHS.

As concerns this clonotype: This may be a read error: a much more frequent sequence differs by one nucleotide. The CDR3 does not end in the conserved phenylalanine or tryptophan, so this is likely a read error. CDR3 DNA sequence: TGCGCCAGCAGACAAATCCAAGAGACCCAGTACCTC. It codes for CASRQIQETQYL. The chain combines TRBV5-1 with TRBJ2-5; D gene ambiguous. CDR3 size: 12 residues. Per the germline V gene, CDR1 is SGHRS and CDR2 is YFSETQ. Between the trimmed V and J ends, which lost 5 bases and 1 base, there was a span of 6 bases.

CDR3 sequence reads: CATSDSEVYQPQHF. The CDR3 nucleotides read TGTGCCACCAGTGATTCGGAGGTATATCAGCCCCAGCATTTT. The V and J genes are TRBV24-1 and TRBJ1-5; D is unresolved. The CDR3 is made up of 14 amino acids. Trimming stripped 2 bases from V and 5 bases from J, with 9 bases between. In germline, CDR1 is KGHDR, CDR2 SFDVKD.

This rearrangement joins TRBV7-7 to TRBJ2-2, with D maybe TRBD1 (5 bases). Trimming left V 1 base short and J 0 bases short, with 9 bases between. The CDR3 is made up of 16 amino acids. The V gene's germline CDR1 is SSHAT and CDR2 FNYEAQ (reference sequence). The CDR3 DNA reads TGTGCCAGCAGCTTAGTGGCAGGGTCGAACACCGGGGAGCTGTTTTTT. Amino acids: CASSLVAGSNTGELFF. Full variable domain (rest looked up from reference TRBV7-7 and TRBJ2-2): GAGVSQSPRYKVTKRGQDVTLRCDPISSHATLYWYQQALGQGPEFLTYFNYEAQPDKSGLPSDRFSAERPEGSISTLTIQRTEQRDSAMYRCASSLVAGSNTGELFFGEGSRLTVL.

Remarks on this clonotype: A much larger clone differs by one base, so this may be a read error. This chain joins TRBV15 and TRBJ1-4, with 7 bases lining up with TRBD1. The CDR3 is made up of 16 amino acids. In germline, CDR1 is LNHNV, CDR2 YYDKDF (reference sequence). V was pared by 5 bases and J by 7 bases, with 13 bases of the junction left unmatched. The CDR3 DNA sequence: TGTGCCACCAGCTCCTCTGTAGGGGGCGTATGTGAAAAACTGTTTTTT. As protein: CATSSSVGGVCEKLFF.

This clonotype was seen more than once but under ten times. The genes are TRBV20-1 and TRBJ2-7; TRBD1 agrees at 10 bases. CDR3 length equals 15 residues. V gave up 4 bases and J gave up 0 bases; unmatched junction bases: 6. Germline CDR1 DFQATT, CDR2 SNEGSKA (reference sequence). For the CDR3, the DNA is TGCAGTGCTAAAAAGGGACAGGGGCGCTCCTACGAGCAGTACTTC. It encodes CSAKKGQGRSYEQYF.

This clonotype was seen a handful of times. This chain links TRBV27 with TRBJ2-7, with D unresolved. The germline V gene encodes CDR1 MNHEY and CDR2 SMNVEV (reference sequence). Between the trimmed V and J ends, which lost 2 bases and 6 bases, there was a span of 11 bases. The CDR3 extends over 13 amino acids. The CDR3 DNA is TGTGCCAGCAGTTTAGTATGGGATCGCGAGCAGTACTTC. Amino acids: CASSLVWDREQYF.

This clonotype was counted between two and nine times. This rearrangement joins TRBV7-6 to TRBJ2-1, with 11 bases matching TRBD2. V shed 5 bases and J 3 bases; nucleotides not matched to a gene: 6. Germline loops: CDR1 SGHVS, CDR2 FNYEAQ. The CDR3 sequence is 16 residues long. The CDR3 reads CASSTLAGVRYNEQFF. CDR3 nucleotide sequence: TGTGCCAGCAGCACACTAGCGGGAGTGCGCTACAATGAGCAGTTCTTC.

The V call is TRBV2, the J call TRBJ1-2; TRBD1 matches 7 bases. Per the germline V gene, CDR1 is SNHLY and CDR2 is FYNNEI. With 2 bases clipped from V and 2 bases from J, the junction kept 8 bases outside the gene matches. The length of the CDR3 is 16 residues. In DNA form, the CDR3 reads TGTGCCAGCAGTGAACAGGGGGGGGCAGTGAACTATGGCTACACCTTC. It translates to CASSEQGGAVNYGYTF.

Only a few counts were recorded for this clonotype. The rearrangement links TRBV9 to TRBJ1-2; D is uncertain. The CDR3 contains 16 residues. The germline gives CDR1 SGDLS, CDR2 YYNGEE. V lost 4 bases, J lost 0 bases, and 16 bases lay in between. This CDR3 reads CASSPRPRPPNYGYTF. CDR3 in DNA: TGTGCCAGCAGCCCTCGGCCGAGGCCCCCTAACTATGGCTACACCTTC. The full variable domain, rest sourced from reference TRBV9 and TRBJ1-2, is DSGVTQTPKHLITATGQRVTLRCSPRSGDLSVYWYQQSLDQGLQFLIQYYNGEERAKGNILERFSAQQFPDLHSELNLSSLELGDSALYFCASSPRPRPPNYGYTFGSGTRLTVV.

This chain uses TRBV2 with TRBJ1-6; D uncertain. V gave up 9 bases and J gave up 7 bases, with 16 bases separating them. The length of the CDR3 is 14 residues. Per the germline V gene, CDR1 is SNHLY and CDR2 is FYNNEI. The CDR3 region is CARGRPIINSPLHF. CDR3 nucleotide sequence: TGTGCCAGGGGGAGACCGATCATCAATTCACCCCTCCACTTT.

There are many counts of this clonotype. The gene calls are TRBV19 and TRBJ1-2; D gene ambiguous. The CDR3 sequence is 15 residues long. V was cut by 9 bases and J by 8 bases, with 25 bases left in between. The V gene's germline CDR1 is LNHDA and CDR2 SQIVND (reference sequence). Written as DNA, the CDR3 is TGTGCCAGCGCAACTCCTAAGGGAGCCTCGCTCGGCTACACCTTC. Translating gives CASATPKGASLGYTF. Together with reference TRBV19 and TRBJ1-2, the CDR3 gives the full variable domain: DGGITQSPKYLFRKEGQNVTLSCEQNLNHDAMYWYRQDPGQGLRLIYYSQIVNDFQKGDIAEGYSVSREKKESFPLTVTSAQKNPTAFYLCASATPKGASLGYTFGSGTRLTVV.

Ten or more counts support this clonotype. The chain uses TRBV7-9 and TRBJ1-2; D not resolved. CDR1 and CDR2 (germline): SEHNR, FQNEAQ (reference sequence). Trimming left V 3 bases short and J 5 bases short, with 7 bases between. The CDR3 spans 12 residues. The CDR3 region has the DNA TGTGCCAGCAGCTTCCCAGGATATGGCTACACCTTC. Translated, it gives CASSFPGYGYTF.

This sequence joins TRBV9 and TRBJ2-1, with 7 bases fitting TRBD2. This CDR3 has 15 amino acids. Germline CDR1 reads SGDLS; CDR2 reads YYNGEE. Trimming took 0 bases from V and 8 from J; bases not matched to a gene: 8. CDR3 bases: TGTGCCAGCAGCGTAGTCGGTAGCGGGTTGGATGAGCAGTTCTTC. It encodes CASSVVGSGLDEQFF. Complete variable domain (other parts from reference TRBV9 and TRBJ2-1): DSGVTQTPKHLITATGQRVTLRCSPRSGDLSVYWYQQSLDQGLQFLIQYYNGEERAKGNILERFSAQQFPDLHSELNLSSLELGDSALYFCASSVVGSGLDEQFFGPGTRLTVL.

The chain joins TRBV29-1 to TRBJ2-7, with TRBD1 matching 10 bases. With 3 bases clipped from V and 6 bases from J, the junction kept 2 bases outside the gene matches. The CDR3 is made up of 12 amino acids. Looked up from germline, CDR1 is SQVTM and CDR2 is ANQGSEA. In nucleotides, the CDR3 is TGCAGCGTTGAGGGACAGGGGAGCGAGCAGTACTTC. Its protein is CSVEGQGSEQYF.

This clonotype was found a few times. This chain joins TRBV11-2 and TRBJ2-7; 9 positions match TRBD1. The J segment lost 0 bases and the V segment lost 5 bases, leaving 14 bases of the junction unmatched. CDR3 length: 18 residues. Germline V gene sequence: CDR1 SGHAT, CDR2 FQNNGV. This CDR3 is CASSGPGQGVVSSYEQYF. DNA of the CDR3: TGTGCCAGCAGCGGTCCGGGACAGGGTGTAGTAAGCTCCTACGAGCAGTACTTC.

The chain links TRBV2 to TRBJ2-7; 7 bases map to TRBD1. Germline V lookup: CDR1 SNHLY, CDR2 FYNNEI. The junction had 7 bases not matched to a gene; V was cut back by 6 bases and J by 2 bases. The CDR3 covers 14 residues. The CDR3 DNA sequence: TGTGCCAGCAGCGAGGACAGGATTCCCTACGAGCAGTACTTC. It translates to CASSEDRIPYEQYF.

Many counts were recorded for this clonotype. The chain uses TRBV19 and TRBJ2-2; D is uncertain. Germline CDR1 and CDR2: LNHDA and SQIVND (reference sequence). The CDR3 is 11 amino acids. The V end lost 4 bases, the J end lost 4 bases, and 1 base lay between the germline ends. CDR3 loop: CASSSTGELFF. The DNA of the CDR3 is TGTGCCAGTAGTAGCACCGGGGAGCTGTTTTTT. The full variable domain, in which reference TRBV19 and TRBJ2-2 provide the parts outside the CDR3, is DGGITQSPKYLFRKEGQNVTLSCEQNLNHDAMYWYRQDPGQGLRLIYYSQIVNDFQKGDIAEGYSVSREKKESFPLTVTSAQKNPTAFYLCASSSTGELFFGEGSRLTVL.

The sample holds many counts of this clonotype. The gene calls are TRBV19 and TRBJ1-5; D is unclear. V lost 4 bases to trimming and J lost 5 bases, with 12 bases between them. The germline CDR1 and CDR2 sequences are LNHDA and SQIVND (reference sequence). The CDR3 covers 14 residues. The CDR3 DNA is TGTGCCAGTAGTAATCGTGCCCTCGATCAGCCCCAGCATTTT. Translation gives CASSNRALDQPQHF.

This clonotype has more than one count but fewer than ten. This chain joins TRBV4-3 and TRBJ2-7; weak D call: TRBD1 (5 bases). Germline CDR1 is LGHNA and CDR2 is YSLEER. CDR3 length: 15 residues. The V gene lost 0 bases and the J gene lost 2 bases, with 11 bases spanning the gap. The CDR3 bases are TGCGCCAGCAGCCAAGACCCCCAGGGCCCCTACGAGCAGTACTTC. Amino acids: CASSQDPQGPYEQYF.

V gene TRBV24-1 combines with J gene TRBJ1-1; TRBD1 is a possible D gene (5 bases). CDR3 size: 14 residues. Per germline, CDR1 KGHDR and CDR2 SFDVKD. The germline V and J ends were trimmed by 2 bases and 7 bases, with 13 bases remaining between them. CDR3 DNA: TGTGCCACCAGTGATTCGTCGTTAGGGGTTGAAGCTTTCTTT. This sequence encodes CATSDSSLGVEAFF.

This rearrangement joins TRBV20-1 to TRBJ1-1; D unresolved. V lost 0 bases, J lost 0 bases, and 11 bases lay in between. CDR1 is DFQATT, CDR2 SNEGSKA, per germline (reference sequence). This CDR3 is 15 amino acids long. CDR3 residues: CSARDNLRVNTEAFF. In DNA, the CDR3 is TGCAGTGCTAGAGATAATCTCCGGGTGAACACTGAAGCTTTCTTT.

The table lists this clonotype with a count of one. Possible read error: a much larger clone is one base away. The V call is TRBV10-3, the J call TRBJ2-7; D perhaps matches TRBD2 (6 bases). Germline V lookup: CDR1 ENHRY, CDR2 SYGVKD. CDR3 size: 12 residues. The CDR3, as DNA: TGTGCCAGCAGGCGGGACGGTTACGAGCGGTACTTC. Residues: CASRRDGYERYF.

The chain combines TRBV6-1 with TRBJ1-5; D not resolved. CDR1 is MNHNS and CDR2 is SASEGT in the germline V gene. V was pared by 5 bases and J by 1 base, with 15 bases between. CDR3 length: 16 residues. The DNA of the CDR3 is TGTGCCAGCAGTCCCCAAACACGGCCAAGCAATCAGCCCCAGCATTTT. Protein: CASSPQTRPSNQPQHF.

This clonotype has at least ten counts. The DNA of the CDR3 is TGTGCCTCCAGTGAGGGGCCAGGGGGATCATACGAGCAGTACTTC. This sequence encodes CASSEGPGGSYEQYF. The chain combines TRBV10-3 with TRBJ2-7; 7 bases line up with TRBD1. Germline CDR1 is ENHRY and CDR2 is SYGVKD. This CDR3 comprises 15 residues. Germline trimming cut 11 bases from V and 4 bases from J; bases unmatched to any gene: 17.

This clonotype was detected only once. DNA of the CDR3: TGTGCCACCAATTCGGGGTGGACCGGGGAGCTGTTTTTT. Translation: CATNSGWTGELFF. The V gene is TRBV24-1, the J gene TRBJ2-2; a possible D gene is TRBD2 (5 bases). The CDR3 loop spans 13 amino acids. CDR1 is KGHDR and CDR2 is SFDVKD in the germline V gene. Trimming left V 8 bases short and J 5 bases short, with 11 bases between.